Listed below are T cell receptor beta chains from one sample, sequenced in a study of regulatory T cells in long-lasting Graves disease. TCRdb re-analysed the multiplex PCR reads in MiXCR, keeping a single row per CDR3 protein. The data hold over 300,000 distinct CDR3 sequences, with 15% to 18% observed a single time. Here the sequenced sample was peripheral blood mononuclear cells (PBMCs), taken at new diagnosis, from a patient treated with antithyroid drugs. These receptor sequences come from a female donor with Graves disease. CDR3s include the opening cysteine and the closing phenylalanine or tryptophan. Fields, in order: D gene, V gene, CDR3 length, clone size, J gene, CDR3 DNA, CDR3 protein. D genes are given only for firm matches. A row's size may be missing; if present it is once, few, many or a size class.

D: -
V: TRBV7-8
length: 16
size: many
J: TRBJ2-2
DNA: TGTGCCAGCAGCTCAGCAGGTGGGGGTTACACCGGGGAGCTGTTTTTT
CDR3: CASSSAGGGYTGELFF

D: -
V: TRBV19
length: 13
size: -
J: TRBJ1-1
DNA: TGTGCCAGTACCGATTGGGTGGGTCTCGGAGCTTTCTTT
CDR3: CASTDWVGLGAFF

D: TRBD1
V: TRBV5-1
length: 14
size: many
J: TRBJ2-7
DNA: TGCGCCAGCAGAGCCGGGACAGTCTCCTACGAGCAGTACTTC
CDR3: CASRAGTVSYEQYF

D: TRBD1
V: TRBV27
length: 13
size: many
J: TRBJ2-1
DNA: TGTGCCAGCGCTACAGCAAGCCGGGACAGAGAGTTCTTC
CDR3: CASATASRDREFF

D: -
V: TRBV27
length: 14
size: many
J: TRBJ2-7
DNA: TGTGCCAGCGGAGGGATCCCCCGGCCCTACGAGCAGTACTTC
CDR3: CASGGIPRPYEQYF

D: -
V: TRBV27
length: 23
size: -
J: TRBJ1-2
DNA: -
CDR3: CASSSGSLYEQYFGPGQGAISTF

D: -
V: TRBV28
length: 15
size: many
J: TRBJ1-2
DNA: TGTGCCAGCAGTTCTCCCTGGGGTCCTCACTATGGCTACACCTTC
CDR3: CASSSPWGPHYGYTF

D: -
V: TRBV7-2
length: 12
size: few
J: TRBJ2-7
DNA: TGTGCCAGCAGCCCCGGCAGGAGGGAGCAGTACTTC
CDR3: CASSPGRREQYF

D: TRBD1
V: TRBV5-1
length: 16
size: many
J: TRBJ2-6
DNA: TGCGCCAGCAGCCCGGGACAGAACTCTGGGGCCAACGTCCTGACTTTC
CDR3: CASSPGQNSGANVLTF

D: -
V: TRBV7-9
length: 15
size: many
J: TRBJ2-2
DNA: TGTGCCAGCCGGGGAATAACCCTGAACACCGGGGAGCTGTTTTTT
CDR3: CASRGITLNTGELFF

D: TRBD2
V: TRBV5-1
length: 18
size: -
J: TRBJ2-1
DNA: TGCGCCAGCAGCTTGGTGGCTAGCGGGGGGGCCCCATACAATGAGCAGTTCTTC
CDR3: CASSLVASGGAPYNEQFF

D: -
V: TRBV2
length: 15
size: many
J: TRBJ1-2
DNA: TGTGCCAGCAGTGACCGGGGCAGCCTTAACTATGGCTACACCTTC
CDR3: CASSDRGSLNYGYTF

D: -
V: TRBV7-3
length: 16
size: -
J: TRBJ2-6
DNA: TGTGCCAGCAGCTTAACACCCACCCTCGGGGCCAACGTCCTGACTTTC
CDR3: CASSLTPTLGANVLTF

D: -
V: TRBV12-5
length: 15
size: many
J: TRBJ1-1
DNA: TGTGCTAGTGGTTTGAATCAGGGAACGAACACTGAAGCTTTCTTT
CDR3: CASGLNQGTNTEAFF

D: -
V: TRBV12-3/TRBV12-4
length: 15
size: many
J: TRBJ1-2
DNA: TGTGCCAGCAGTCCCAAGGGGCATACTAACTATGGCTACACCTTC
CDR3: CASSPKGHTNYGYTF

D: TRBD2
V: TRBV12-5
length: 16
size: -
J: TRBJ2-7
DNA: TGTGCTAGTGGTTCGACCCAGCGGGGACCACTATACGAGCAGTACTTC
CDR3: CASGSTQRGPLYEQYF

D: -
V: TRBV30
length: 16
size: -
J: TRBJ2-2
DNA: TGTGCCTGGGTGGTTCAGGGTAGGGGATACACCGGGGAGCTGTTTTTT
CDR3: CAWVVQGRGYTGELFF

D: -
V: TRBV19
length: 14
size: -
J: TRBJ1-2
DNA: TGTGCCACCATGGGGGGGGCGCGTGGCTATGGCTACACCTTC
CDR3: CATMGGARGYGYTF

D: -
V: TRBV19
length: 16
size: few
J: TRBJ1-1
DNA: TGTGCCAGTAGATTTCGGGACTGGGGGCCGGGCACTGAAGCTTTCTTT
CDR3: CASRFRDWGPGTEAFF

D: -
V: TRBV2
length: 14
size: many
J: TRBJ2-1
DNA: TGTGCCAGCAGTACTAGTATTGTTTTCAGTGAGCAGTTCTTC
CDR3: CASSTSIVFSEQFF

D: -
V: TRBV30
length: 14
size: many
J: TRBJ2-2
DNA: TGTGCCTGGAATTGGGGGACGAACACCGGGGAGCTGTTTTTT
CDR3: CAWNWGTNTGELFF

D: TRBD2
V: TRBV11-2
length: 16
size: many
J: TRBJ2-5
DNA: TGTGCCAGCAGCTTAGCGGGGGGGCAGTTTGGGGAGACCCAGTACTTC
CDR3: CASSLAGGQFGETQYF

D: TRBD1
V: TRBV12-3/TRBV12-4
length: 14
size: -
J: TRBJ1-3
DNA: TGTGCCAGCAGTTTGTCAGGGGGTGGAAACACCATATATTTT
CDR3: CASSLSGGGNTIYF

D: TRBD1
V: TRBV11-2
length: 13
size: many
J: TRBJ1-1
DNA: TGTGCCAGCAGCCCGGGGACAGGGGCCGCGGCTTTCTTT
CDR3: CASSPGTGAAAFF

D: TRBD1
V: TRBV11-2
length: 15
size: many
J: TRBJ1-1
DNA: TGTGCCAGCAGCTTAGAGGCAGGGGGAGGCACTGAAGCTTTCTTT
CDR3: CASSLEAGGGTEAFF

D: -
V: TRBV6-2/TRBV6-3
length: 15
size: many
J: TRBJ2-3
DNA: TGTGCCAGCAGTGACCTGAGAGGGGGGTTAGATACGCAGTATTTT
CDR3: CASSDLRGGLDTQYF

D: -
V: TRBV6-5
length: 18
size: -
J: TRBJ2-1
DNA: TGTGCCAGCAGTTACTCGGATTCAACTGTCGTAGATGGCAATGAGCAGTTCTTC
CDR3: CASSYSDSTVVDGNEQFF

D: -
V: TRBV4-1
length: 15
size: few
J: TRBJ1-4
DNA: TGCGCCAGCAGCCAAGTGGGGACAAGGGGGATAAAACTGTTTTTT
CDR3: CASSQVGTRGIKLFF

D: -
V: TRBV4-1
length: 16
size: -
J: TRBJ1-5
DNA: TGCGCCAGCAGCCAAGCGCCCTCAGGGAAGAATCAGCCCCAGCATTTT
CDR3: CASSQAPSGKNQPQHF

D: -
V: TRBV7-6
length: 13
size: -
J: TRBJ2-3
DNA: TGTGCCAGCACCCATTCAGGGCGTGGTACGCAGTATTTT
CDR3: CASTHSGRGTQYF

D: TRBD1
V: TRBV6-2/TRBV6-3
length: 22
size: few
J: TRBJ2-2
DNA: TGTGCCAGCAGTTTTGGGACAGGGGGTGTGGGGGGCAATCCCTCGAACACCGGGGAGCTGTTTTTT
CDR3: CASSFGTGGVGGNPSNTGELFF

D: TRBD2
V: TRBV7-6
length: 16
size: few
J: TRBJ2-1
DNA: TGTGCCAGCAGCCCAGGACTAGCGGGGAACTACAATGAGCAGTTCTTC
CDR3: CASSPGLAGNYNEQFF

D: -
V: TRBV7-2
length: 14
size: -
J: TRBJ2-7
DNA: TGTGCCAGCAGCTTCCATGACGGAACCTACGAGCAGTACTTC
CDR3: CASSFHDGTYEQYF

D: TRBD2
V: TRBV5-1
length: 14
size: many
J: TRBJ2-1
DNA: TGCGCCAGCAGCTTGGAAGCGGGAGTGATTGAGCAGTTCTTC
CDR3: CASSLEAGVIEQFF

D: TRBD2
V: TRBV11-2
length: 16
size: many
J: TRBJ2-1
DNA: TGTGCCAGCAGCACACTAGCGGGGGCAAGCTACAATGAGCAGTTCTTC
CDR3: CASSTLAGASYNEQFF

D: TRBD1
V: TRBV27
length: 11
size: few
J: TRBJ2-7
DNA: TGTGCCAGCCGGGCAGGGGGCGAGCAGTACTTC
CDR3: CASRAGGEQYF

D: -
V: TRBV2
length: 15
size: many
J: TRBJ1-1
DNA: TGTGCCAGCAGTGAAATTGGACAGACGAACACTGAAGCTTTCTTT
CDR3: CASSEIGQTNTEAFF

D: TRBD2
V: TRBV11-2
length: 15
size: many
J: TRBJ2-3
DNA: TGTGCCAGCAGCGTCTCGGTCCGGGGGGCAGATACGCAGTATTTT
CDR3: CASSVSVRGADTQYF

D: -
V: TRBV27
length: 14
size: few
J: TRBJ2-1
DNA: TGTGCCAGCAGTCTTGGGACCACATACAATGAGAAGTTCTTC
CDR3: CASSLGTTYNEKFF

D: -
V: TRBV7-3
length: 15
size: many
J: TRBJ2-1
DNA: TGTGCCAGCAGCCCAGGTCCTAGCTCCTACAATGAGCAGTTCTTC
CDR3: CASSPGPSSYNEQFF

D: -
V: TRBV2
length: 17
size: -
J: TRBJ2-6
DNA: TGTGCCTGCAGTCGGGACCTCGAGTTTGCTGGGGCCAACGTCCTGACTTTC
CDR3: CACSRDLEFAGANVLTF

D: -
V: TRBV28
length: 18
size: many
J: TRBJ2-4
DNA: TGTGCCAGCAGTTCCCCTCCTCAGGGGAGGTTGGCCAAAAACATTCAGTACTTC
CDR3: CASSSPPQGRLAKNIQYF

D: TRBD1
V: TRBV12-3/TRBV12-4
length: 15
size: many
J: TRBJ1-5
DNA: TGTGCCAGCAGGAAGGACAGGGAGGGTAATCAGCCCCAGCATTTT
CDR3: CASRKDREGNQPQHF

D: -
V: TRBV29-1
length: 15
size: -
J: TRBJ1-1
DNA: TGCAGCGTCTGGGGAGCCCAGCACATGAACACTGAAGCTTTCTTT
CDR3: CSVWGAQHMNTEAFF

D: -
V: TRBV20-1
length: 15
size: many
J: TRBJ1-1
DNA: TGCAGTGCTAGAGATGTCAGAGGGAAAGGCACTGAAGCTTTCTTT
CDR3: CSARDVRGKGTEAFF

D: -
V: TRBV7-9
length: 14
size: -
J: TRBJ2-1
DNA: TGTGCCAGCAGCTTTTCAGCGGCCTACAATGAGCAGTTCTTC
CDR3: CASSFSAAYNEQFF

D: TRBD1
V: TRBV5-4
length: 15
size: many
J: TRBJ1-2
DNA: TGTGCCAGCAGCCAACTGACAGGGCTCTACTATGGCTACACCTTC
CDR3: CASSQLTGLYYGYTF

D: -
V: TRBV24-1
length: 14
size: many
J: TRBJ2-1
DNA: TGTGCCACCAGTGATTTTCACAGTCCGAATGAGCAGTTCTTC
CDR3: CATSDFHSPNEQFF

D: -
V: TRBV19
length: 11
size: many
J: TRBJ2-1
DNA: TGTGCCAGTAGTATGGGAGCTGAGCAGTTCTTC
CDR3: CASSMGAEQFF

D: -
V: TRBV3-1
length: 14
size: many
J: TRBJ2-7
DNA: TGTGCCAGCAGCCAAGAAGTTACATCCTACGAGCAGTACTTC
CDR3: CASSQEVTSYEQYF

D: -
V: TRBV6-1
length: 14
size: many
J: TRBJ1-1
DNA: TGTGCCAGCAGAGTACTGGACATGAACACTGAAGCTTTCTTT
CDR3: CASRVLDMNTEAFF

D: TRBD1
V: TRBV12-3/TRBV12-4
length: 15
size: few
J: TRBJ1-2
DNA: TGTGCCAGCAGTTCACCGGGACAGGTGGCCTATGGCTACACCTTC
CDR3: CASSSPGQVAYGYTF

D: TRBD2
V: TRBV9
length: 15
size: many
J: TRBJ2-7
DNA: TGTGCCAGCAGCGAGGCCCCGGGACTAGCCAACGAGCAGTACTTC
CDR3: CASSEAPGLANEQYF

D: TRBD1
V: TRBV6-1
length: 16
size: many
J: TRBJ1-1
DNA: TGTGCCAGTCAATCTTACCCCGGGACAGGTAACACTGAAGCTTTCTTT
CDR3: CASQSYPGTGNTEAFF